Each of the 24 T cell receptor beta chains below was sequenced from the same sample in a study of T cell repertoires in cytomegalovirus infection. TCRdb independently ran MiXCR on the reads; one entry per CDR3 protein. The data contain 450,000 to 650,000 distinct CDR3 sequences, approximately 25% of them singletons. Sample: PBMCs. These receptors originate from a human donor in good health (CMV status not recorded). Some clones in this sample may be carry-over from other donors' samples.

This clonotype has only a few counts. The CDR3 region is CASSLVAGITGELFF. DNA of the CDR3: TGTGCCAGCAGTCTAGTAGCGGGAATCACCGGGGAGCTGTTTTTT. The chain has TRBV12-3 or TRBV12-4 and TRBJ2-2; 8 bases line up with TRBD2. The CDR3 has 15 residues. Trimming took 5 bases from V and 4 from J; bases not matched to a gene: 6.

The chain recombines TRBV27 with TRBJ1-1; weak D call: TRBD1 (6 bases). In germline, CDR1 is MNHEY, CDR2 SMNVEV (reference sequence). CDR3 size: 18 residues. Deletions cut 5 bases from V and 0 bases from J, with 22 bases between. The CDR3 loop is CASSPHLGQIVMNTEAFF. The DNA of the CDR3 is TGTGCCAGCAGTCCTCACCTCGGACAGATAGTCATGAACACTGAAGCTTTCTTT.

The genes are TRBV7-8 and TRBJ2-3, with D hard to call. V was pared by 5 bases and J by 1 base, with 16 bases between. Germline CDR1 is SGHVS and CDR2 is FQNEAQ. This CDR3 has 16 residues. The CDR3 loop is CASSAILGFGTDTQYF. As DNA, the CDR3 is TGTGCCAGCAGCGCCATCTTAGGGTTCGGCACAGATACGCAGTATTTT.

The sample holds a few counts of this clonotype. As DNA, the CDR3 is TGTGCCAGCAAAATCCAGGGATCTGGGGCCAACGTCCTGACTTTC. It yields the protein CASKIQGSGANVLTF. V is TRBV12-3 or TRBV12-4 and J is TRBJ2-6, with a possible D match to TRBD1 (5 bases). There are 15 residues in the CDR3. Deletions cut 7 bases from V and 1 base from J, with 11 bases between.

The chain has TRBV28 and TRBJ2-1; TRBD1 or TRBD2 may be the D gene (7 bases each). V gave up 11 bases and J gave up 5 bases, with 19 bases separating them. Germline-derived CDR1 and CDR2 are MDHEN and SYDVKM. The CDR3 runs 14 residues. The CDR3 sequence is CAGAGGRAHNEQFF. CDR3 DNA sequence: TGTGCCGGGGCAGGGGGGAGGGCGCACAATGAGCAGTTCTTC.

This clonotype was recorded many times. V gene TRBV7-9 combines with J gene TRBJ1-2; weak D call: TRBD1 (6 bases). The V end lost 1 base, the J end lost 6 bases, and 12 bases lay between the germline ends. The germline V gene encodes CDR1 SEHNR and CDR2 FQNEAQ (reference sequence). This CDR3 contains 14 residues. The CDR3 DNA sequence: TGTGCCAGCAGCTTAGATGGGACAATCCATGGCTACACCTTC. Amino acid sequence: CASSLDGTIHGYTF.

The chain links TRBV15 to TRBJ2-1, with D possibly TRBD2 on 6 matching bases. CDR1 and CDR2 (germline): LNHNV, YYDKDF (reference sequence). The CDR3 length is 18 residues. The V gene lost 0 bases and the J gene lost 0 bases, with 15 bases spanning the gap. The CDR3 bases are TGTGCCACCAGCAGAGACACGCGGGGAGAGGGCTCCTACAATGAGCAGTTCTTC. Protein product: CATSRDTRGEGSYNEQFF.

The CDR3 region has the DNA TGCAGTGCCCAAGGGGGTCCTGAAGCTTTCTTT. It encodes CSAQGGPEAFF. The V gene is TRBV20-1, the J gene TRBJ1-1, with D possibly matching TRBD1 (6 bases). Trimming shortened V by 6 bases and J by 6 bases, and 11 bases separated the two germline ends. The CDR3 totals 11 residues. CDR1 is DFQATT and CDR2 is SNEGSKA in the germline V gene (reference sequence).

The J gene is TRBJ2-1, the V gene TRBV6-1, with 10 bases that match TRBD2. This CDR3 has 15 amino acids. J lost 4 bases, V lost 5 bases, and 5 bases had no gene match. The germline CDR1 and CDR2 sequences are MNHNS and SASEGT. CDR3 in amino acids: CASSSPGLAYNEQFF. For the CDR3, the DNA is TGTGCCAGCAGTTCGCCGGGACTAGCGTACAATGAGCAGTTCTTC.

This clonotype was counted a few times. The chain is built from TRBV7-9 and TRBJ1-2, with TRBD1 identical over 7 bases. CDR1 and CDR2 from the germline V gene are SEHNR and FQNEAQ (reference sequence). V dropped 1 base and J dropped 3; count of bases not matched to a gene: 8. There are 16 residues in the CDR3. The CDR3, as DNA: TGTGCCAGCAGCTTAGGACAGGGACTTGGTGACTATGGCTACACCTTC. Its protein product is CASSLGQGLGDYGYTF.

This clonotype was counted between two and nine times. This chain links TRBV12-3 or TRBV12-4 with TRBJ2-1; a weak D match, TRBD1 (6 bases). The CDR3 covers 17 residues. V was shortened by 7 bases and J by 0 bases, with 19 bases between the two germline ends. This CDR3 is CASNYDRGQSSYNEQFF. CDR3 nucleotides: TGTGCCAGCAATTATGACCGAGGACAGAGCTCCTACAATGAGCAGTTCTTC.

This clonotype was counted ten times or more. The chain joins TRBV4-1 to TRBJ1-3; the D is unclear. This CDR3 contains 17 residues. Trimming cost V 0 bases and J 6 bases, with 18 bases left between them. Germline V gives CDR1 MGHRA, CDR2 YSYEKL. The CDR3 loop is CASSQDPPPDAANTIYF. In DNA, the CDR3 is TGCGCCAGCAGCCAAGATCCCCCGCCCGATGCAGCAAACACCATATATTTT.

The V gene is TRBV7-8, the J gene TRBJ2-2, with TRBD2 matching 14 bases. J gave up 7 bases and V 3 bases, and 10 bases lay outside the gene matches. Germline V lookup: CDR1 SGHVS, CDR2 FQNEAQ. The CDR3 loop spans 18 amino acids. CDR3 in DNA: TGTGCCAGCAGCTTCGGTCGACTAGCGGGAGGGCCGGGCGGGGAGCTGTTTTTT. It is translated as CASSFGRLAGGPGGELFF.

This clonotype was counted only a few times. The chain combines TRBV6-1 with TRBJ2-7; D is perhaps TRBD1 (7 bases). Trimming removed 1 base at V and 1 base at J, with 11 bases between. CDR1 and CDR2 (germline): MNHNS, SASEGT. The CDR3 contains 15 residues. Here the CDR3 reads CASSEGQGGSYEQYV. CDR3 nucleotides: TGTGCCAGCAGTGAAGGACAGGGAGGATCCTACGAGCAGTACGTC.

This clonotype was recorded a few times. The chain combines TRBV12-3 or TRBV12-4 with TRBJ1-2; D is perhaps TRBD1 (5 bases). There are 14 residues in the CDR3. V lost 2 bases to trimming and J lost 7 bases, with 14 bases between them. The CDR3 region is CASSLWQGTGGYTF. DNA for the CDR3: TGTGCCAGCAGTTTATGGCAGGGAACAGGTGGCTACACCTTC.

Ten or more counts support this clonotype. The CDR3 spells CASSLTASNYGYTF. The CDR3 nucleotides read TGTGCCAGCAGCTTGACAGCCTCTAACTATGGCTACACCTTC. The chain carries TRBV7-8 and TRBJ1-2; D perhaps matches TRBD1 (5 bases). Germline V CDR1 and CDR2: SGHVS, FQNEAQ. Deletions cut 3 bases from V and 0 bases from J, with 8 bases between. The CDR3 extends over 14 amino acids.

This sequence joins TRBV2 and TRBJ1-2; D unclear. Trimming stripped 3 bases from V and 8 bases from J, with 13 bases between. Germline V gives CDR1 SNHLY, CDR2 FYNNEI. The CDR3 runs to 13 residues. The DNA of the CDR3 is TGTGCCAGCAGTGATTCCCTTTCTCGGGGCTACACCTTC. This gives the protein CASSDSLSRGYTF. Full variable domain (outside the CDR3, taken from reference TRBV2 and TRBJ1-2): EPEVTQTPSHQVTQMGQEVILRCVPISNHLYFYWYRQILGQKVEFLVSFYNNEISEKSEIFDDQFSVERPDGSNFTLKIRSTKLEDSAMYFCASSDSLSRGYTFGSGTRLTVV.

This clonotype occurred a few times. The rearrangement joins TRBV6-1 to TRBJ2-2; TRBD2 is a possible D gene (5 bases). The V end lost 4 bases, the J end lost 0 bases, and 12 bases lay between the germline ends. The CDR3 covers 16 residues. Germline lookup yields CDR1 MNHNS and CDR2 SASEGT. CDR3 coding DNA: TGTGCCAGCAGTGTTGGGAGAAGCCCGAACACCGGGGAGCTGTTTTTT. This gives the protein CASSVGRSPNTGELFF.

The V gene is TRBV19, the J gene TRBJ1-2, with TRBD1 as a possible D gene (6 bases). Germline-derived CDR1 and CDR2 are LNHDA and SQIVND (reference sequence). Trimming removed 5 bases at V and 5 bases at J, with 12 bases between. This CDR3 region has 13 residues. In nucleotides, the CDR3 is TGTGCCAGTAGTCTGGACAGCGCGTATGGCTACACCTTC. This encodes CASSLDSAYGYTF. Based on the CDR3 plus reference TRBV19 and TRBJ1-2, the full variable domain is DGGITQSPKYLFRKEGQNVTLSCEQNLNHDAMYWYRQDPGQGLRLIYYSQIVNDFQKGDIAEGYSVSREKKESFPLTVTSAQKNPTAFYLCASSLDSAYGYTFGSGTRLTVV.

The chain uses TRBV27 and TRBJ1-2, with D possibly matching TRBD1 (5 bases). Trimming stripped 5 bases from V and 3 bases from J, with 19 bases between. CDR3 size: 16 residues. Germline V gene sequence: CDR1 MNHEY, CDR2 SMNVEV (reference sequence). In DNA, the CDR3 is TGTGCCAGCAGTGTCCGATGGGGCAGACTCGACTATGGCTACACCTTC. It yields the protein CASSVRWGRLDYGYTF.

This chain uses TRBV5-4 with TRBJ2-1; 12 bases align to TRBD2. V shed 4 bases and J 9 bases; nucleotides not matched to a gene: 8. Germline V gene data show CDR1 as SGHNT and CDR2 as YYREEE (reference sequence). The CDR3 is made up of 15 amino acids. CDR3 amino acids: CASSLAGGTLGEQFF. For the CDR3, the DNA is TGTGCCAGCAGCCTAGCGGGAGGGACCTTAGGTGAGCAGTTCTTC.

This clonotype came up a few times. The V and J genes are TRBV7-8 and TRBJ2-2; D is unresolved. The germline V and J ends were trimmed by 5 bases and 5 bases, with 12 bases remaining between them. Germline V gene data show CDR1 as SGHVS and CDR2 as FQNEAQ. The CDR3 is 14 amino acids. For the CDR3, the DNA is TGTGCCAGCAGCCCTTCTAGGGAAACCGGGGAGCTGTTTTTT. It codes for CASSPSRETGELFF.

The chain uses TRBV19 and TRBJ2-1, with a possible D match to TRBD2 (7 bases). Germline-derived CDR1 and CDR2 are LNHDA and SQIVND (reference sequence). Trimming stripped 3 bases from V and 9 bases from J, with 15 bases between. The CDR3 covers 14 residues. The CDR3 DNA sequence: TGTGCCAGTAGTATGGGGGGGCAAAGAGGTGAGCAGTTCTTC. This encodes CASSMGGQRGEQFF.

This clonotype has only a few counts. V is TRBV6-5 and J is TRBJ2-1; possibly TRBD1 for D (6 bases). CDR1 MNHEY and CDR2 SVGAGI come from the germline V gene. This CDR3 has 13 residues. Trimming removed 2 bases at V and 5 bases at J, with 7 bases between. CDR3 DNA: TGTGCCAGCAGTTACAGGACAGACAATGAGCAGTTCTTC. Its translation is CASSYRTDNEQFF.